Sequencing of this T cell receptor (beta chain) was carried out in a study of cytomegalovirus exposure and HLA in healthy donors. Study-level findings and limits: Later analysis identified a missense DCLRE1C variant that was linked to TCR beta V- and J-gene trimming. The study listed approximately 160 cytomegalovirus-associated TCR beta chains. TCR sequences were mostly rare, though some public TCRs occurred in many donors.

The length of the CDR3 is 14 residues. Unmatched junction bases numbered 11, after V lost 6 bases and J lost 8 bases. Germline V gives CDR1 SQVTM, CDR2 ANQGSEA. This clone was observed a few times. Its antigen is not identified. The PCR contained 60 Vbeta and 13 Jbeta primers. Data came from immunoSEQ multiplex PCR; TCRdb stores just in-frame clones and leaves some out. The table shows about 52,000 clones, with roughly 50% occurring only once. The donors gave bone marrow, and they were healthy. The sequence derives from a human donor in good health. This chain connects TRBV29-1 to TRBJ1-4; TRBD1 aligns across 8 bases. Sequences were obtained from PBMCs. DNA for the CDR3: TGCAGCGTGAGTTGGGACAGGCGTTCCGAAAAACTGTTTTTT. This encodes CSVSWDRRSEKLFF.